The 20 T cell receptor beta chains below all came from one sample that was sequenced in a study of blood T cell repertoires in COVID-19. This table comes from immunoSEQ multiplex PCR, and its TCRdb copy is limited to in-frame clones, with some not included. The repertoire consists of some 300,000 clones, with nearly 90% occurring once and the leading ten covering roughly 2.9%. Sequencing was performed on PBMCs or T cells enriched from blood (not recorded which). These receptors were obtained from a woman aged 50 to 65 who had been exposed to COVID-19.

This clone showed up just a few times. The V and J genes are TRBV3-1 (or the pseudogene TRBV3-2) and TRBJ1-6; 7 nucleotides align to TRBD1. The CDR3 consists of 14 residues. Germline trimming cut 4 bases from V and 6 bases from J; bases unmatched to any gene: 3. The germline gives CDR1 LGHDT, CDR2 YNNKEL (reference sequence). DNA for the CDR3: TGTGCCAGCAGCCGACAGGGAGCTAATTCACCCCTCCACTTT. It encodes CASSRQGANSPLHF.

The chain couples TRBV10-3 to TRBJ1-2; D is unresolved. In germline, CDR1 is ENHRY, CDR2 SYGVKD. V lost 3 bases, J lost 6 bases, and 8 bases lay in between. The CDR3 length is 12 residues. The CDR3 sequence: CAISEGGNGYTF. The CDR3 DNA is TGTGCCATCAGTGAAGGCGGGAATGGCTACACCTTC.

The gene calls are TRBV10-3 and TRBJ2-3; D unresolved. Germline CDR1 is ENHRY and CDR2 is SYGVKD. V was trimmed by 6 bases and J by 4 bases, leaving 11 bases between them. This CDR3 has 13 amino acids. The CDR3 loop is CAIRPVGSDTQYF. The CDR3 DNA sequence: TGTGCCATCAGGCCAGTTGGCTCAGATACGCAGTATTTT.

The CDR3 DNA is TGCGCCAGCAGCCTCGGACAGGGAGACAATGGCTACACCTTC. This gives the protein CASSLGQGDNGYTF. The genes are TRBV4-1 and TRBJ1-2, with 8 bases identical to TRBD1. The CDR3 extends over 14 amino acids. V was clipped by 4 bases and J by 6 bases; unmatched bases: 7. From germline, CDR1 is MGHRA and CDR2 YSYEKL.

This rearrangement joins TRBV28 to TRBJ1-1; possible D gene TRBD1, 5 bases. V was trimmed by 3 bases and J by 2 bases, leaving 13 bases between them. Germline values: CDR1 MDHEN, CDR2 SYDVKM. The CDR3 is 15 residues long. The CDR3 sequence is CASSFSSGGNTEAFF. DNA of the CDR3: TGTGCCAGCAGTTTTTCCTCGGGGGGAAACACTGAAGCTTTCTTT.

CDR3 sequence: CASSYGPEGYEQYF. The CDR3 nucleotides read TGTGCCAGCAGTTACGGGCCAGAGGGCTACGAGCAGTACTTC. The V and J genes are TRBV6-5 and TRBJ2-7; TRBD2 is a possible D gene (5 bases). CDR3 length: 14 amino acids. Trimming took off 2 bases at V and 3 bases at J, with 11 bases between the two ends. From germline, CDR1 is MNHEY and CDR2 SVGAGI.

V usage is TRBV19 and J usage is TRBJ1-1; 8 positions agree with TRBD1. The V gene's germline CDR1 is LNHDA and CDR2 SQIVND (reference sequence). CDR3 size: 15 residues. The V gene end was trimmed by 3 bases and the J gene end by 0 bases; junction bases not matched to a gene: 3. CDR3 in amino acids: CASSIADRVNTEAFF. The CDR3 nucleotides are TGTGCCAGTAGTATCGCGGACAGGGTGAACACTGAAGCTTTCTTT. The full variable domain, with the rest looked up from reference TRBV19 and TRBJ1-1, is DGGITQSPKYLFRKEGQNVTLSCEQNLNHDAMYWYRQDPGQGLRLIYYSQIVNDFQKGDIAEGYSVSREKKESFPLTVTSAQKNPTAFYLCASSIADRVNTEAFFGQGTRLTVV.

The chain recombines TRBV7-9 with TRBJ2-7, with D perhaps matching TRBD2 (6 bases). The germline gives CDR1 SEHNR, CDR2 FQNEAQ (reference sequence). V lost 4 bases and J lost 3, with 16 bases in between. There are 15 residues in the CDR3. CDR3 nucleotide sequence: TGTGCCAGCAGCTCAGCCGGGACTTCACACTACGAGCAGTACTTC. The encoded protein is CASSSAGTSHYEQYF.

The J gene is TRBJ2-5, the V gene TRBV6-5; 10 bases are shared with TRBD1. CDR3 length equals 14 residues. CDR1 is MNHEY, CDR2 SVGAGI, per germline. J was trimmed by 2 bases and V by 8 bases; bases with no gene match: 5. CDR3 bases: TGTGCCAGCGTCCGGGACAGGGGACAAGAGACCCAGTACTTC. Its translation is CASVRDRGQETQYF.

This clone was found a few times. The chain has TRBV27 and TRBJ1-2; possibly TRBD1 for D (6 bases). CDR3 length: 15 residues. Trimming removed 5 bases from V and 4 bases from J, with 17 bases in between. Germline-derived CDR1 and CDR2 are MNHEY and SMNVEV (reference sequence). CDR3 nucleotides: TGTGCCAGCAGTAGGGGGGGCAGGGTTGTCTATGGCTACACCTTC. Its protein is CASSRGGRVVYGYTF.

About this clone itself: A read error may produce the germline difference seen at one junction end. The chain uses TRBV2 and TRBJ2-7, with TRBD2 as a possible D gene (5 bases). The germline gives CDR1 SNHLY, CDR2 FYNNEI. The length of the CDR3 is 12 residues. The CDR3: CASSKGLQLEVF. The CDR3 DNA reads TGTGCCAGCAGTAAAGGACTGCAACTGGAGGTCTTC.

Regarding this clone: A junction boundary mismatches the germline segment, possibly from a read error. The rearrangement uses TRBV2 and TRBJ1-2, with no clear D. The CDR3 is 13 residues long. Germline CDR1 reads SNHLY; CDR2 reads FYNNEI. The CDR3 region has the DNA TGTGCCAGCAGTCAAGCGGGGAGCTATGGCTACACCTTC. Translating gives CASSQAGSYGYTF.

The J gene is TRBJ1-1, the V gene TRBV10-3; D perhaps matches TRBD1 (5 bases). The V and J ends lost 4 bases and 0 bases respectively, with 9 bases between them. CDR3 length equals 14 residues. CDR1 is ENHRY and CDR2 is SYGVKD in the germline V gene. The CDR3 region has the DNA TGTGCCATCAGTGTCGACAGCATGAACACTGAAGCTTTCTTT. This sequence encodes CAISVDSMNTEAFF.

J is TRBJ2-1 and V is TRBV3-1 (or the pseudogene TRBV3-2), with 13 positions matching TRBD2. CDR1 is LGHDT and CDR2 is YNNKEL in the germline V gene (reference sequence). This CDR3 region has 15 residues. V was clipped by 4 bases and J by 9 bases; unmatched bases: 6. This CDR3 reads CASSRTSGGAVEQFF. CDR3 coding DNA: TGTGCCAGCAGCCGAACTAGCGGGGGGGCAGTTGAGCAGTTCTTC.

In regard to this clone: The same CDR3 also results from other DNA sequences found in this sample. This chain joins TRBV5-6 and TRBJ1-3, with a possible D match to TRBD1 (6 bases). The V gene's germline CDR1 is SGHDT and CDR2 YYEEEE. The CDR3 length is 14 residues. The ends were cut back, 2 bases at V and 4 bases at J, with 10 bases in the middle. The CDR3 protein is CASSFGTSGNTIYF. In DNA, the CDR3 is TGTGCCAGCAGCTTCGGGACATCAGGAAACACCATATATTTT. The complete variable domain, with remaining parts taken from reference TRBV5-6 and TRBJ1-3, reads DAGVTQSPTHLIKTRGQQVTLRCSPKSGHDTVSWYQQALGQGPQFIFQYYEEEERQRGNFPDRFSGHQFPNYSSELNVNALLLGDSALYLCASSFGTSGNTIYFGEGSWLTVV.

This rearrangement joins TRBV5-1 to TRBJ2-2; 7 positions agree with TRBD2. The CDR3 runs 17 residues. V dropped 7 bases and J dropped 1; count of bases not matched to a gene: 13. Per germline, CDR1 SGHRS and CDR2 YFSETQ. CDR3 region: CASCATPGGLNTGELFF. CDR3 nucleotide sequence: TGCGCCAGCTGCGCCACCCCGGGGGGACTGAACACCGGGGAGCTGTTTTTT. The complete variable domain, with remaining parts taken from reference TRBV5-1 and TRBJ2-2, reads KAGVTQTPRYLIKTRGQQVTLSCSPISGHRSVSWYQQTPGQGLQFLFEYFSETQRNKGNFPGRFSGRQFSNSRSEMNVSTLELGDSALYLCASCATPGGLNTGELFFGEGSRLTVL.

The chain couples TRBV21-1 to TRBJ1-1. TRBV21-1 is classified as a pseudogene. This CDR3 spans 18 amino acids. The CDR3 coding sequence is TGTGCCAGCAGCAAAGCAGGGTCCCCGGGGGGTGGGAACACTGAAGCTTTCTTT. Translating gives CASSKAGSPGGGNTEAFF.

V is TRBV28 and J is TRBJ2-5, with 8 nucleotides matching TRBD2. The CDR3 spans 15 residues. Looked up from germline, CDR1 is MDHEN and CDR2 is SYDVKM. Germline trimming cut 5 bases from V and 3 bases from J; bases unmatched to any gene: 8. CDR3 coding DNA: TGTGCCAGCAGTGCGACATGGCGGGGGGAAGAGACCCAGTACTTC. Amino acid sequence: CASSATWRGEETQYF.

J is TRBJ1-5 and V is TRBV3-1 (or the pseudogene TRBV3-2); D not resolved. Trimming removed 0 bases from V and 9 bases from J, with 12 bases in between. The germline CDR1 and CDR2 sequences are LGHDT and YNNKEL (reference sequence). The CDR3 loop spans 14 amino acids. For the CDR3, the DNA is TGTGCCAGCAGCCAAGAGAGCGGGCGCAGGCCCCAGCATTTT. It translates to CASSQESGRRPQHF.

This chain connects TRBV20-1 to TRBJ2-5; D is unresolved. The CDR3 runs 11 residues. Per germline, CDR1 DFQATT and CDR2 SNEGSKA (reference sequence). V was trimmed by 5 bases and J by 5 bases, leaving 9 bases between them. CDR3 nucleotides: TGCAGTGCTGATATAGTGGAGACCCAGTACTTC. It specifies CSADIVETQYF.